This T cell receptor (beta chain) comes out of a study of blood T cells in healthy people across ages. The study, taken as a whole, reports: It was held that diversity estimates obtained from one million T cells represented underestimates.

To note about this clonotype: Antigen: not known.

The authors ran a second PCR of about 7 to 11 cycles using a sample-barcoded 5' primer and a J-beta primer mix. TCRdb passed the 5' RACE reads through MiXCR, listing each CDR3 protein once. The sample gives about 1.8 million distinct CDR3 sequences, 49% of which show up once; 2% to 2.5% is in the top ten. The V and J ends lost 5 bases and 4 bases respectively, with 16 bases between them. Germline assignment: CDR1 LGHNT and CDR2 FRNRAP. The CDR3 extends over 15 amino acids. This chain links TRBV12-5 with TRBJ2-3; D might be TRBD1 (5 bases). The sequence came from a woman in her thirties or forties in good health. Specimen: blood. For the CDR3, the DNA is TGTGCTAGTGGTCTCCCAACTCCAGGGTCAGATACGCAGTATTTT. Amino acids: CASGLPTPGSDTQYF.